Below are 20 T cell receptor beta chains sequenced from a single sample in a study of blood T cells in healthy people across ages. It was with a sample-barcoded 5' primer and a J-beta primer mix that a second PCR of roughly 7 to 12 cycles was run. TCRdb reanalysed the 5' RACE reads using MiXCR and keeps one entry per CDR3 protein. This table has more than 550,000 distinct CDR3 sequences, about a fifth appearing once. The sample was blood. The receptors come from a man aged 65-85 years in good health.

This clonotype showed up just a few times. The rearrangement links TRBV28 to TRBJ2-7; 9 positions agree with TRBD1. The DNA end is a closer match to TRBJ2-1, so the J assignment may be wrong. The germline CDR1 and CDR2 sequences are MDHEN and SYDVKM. There are 14 residues in the CDR3. DNA for the CDR3: TGTGCCAGCAGAACAGGGGGCGATAGGAATGAGCAGTTCTTC. It translates to CASRTGGDRNEQFF.

This rearrangement joins TRBV7-6 to TRBJ2-3; 15 nucleotides line up with TRBD2. Germline CDR1 is SGHVS and CDR2 is FNYEAQ. V shed 2 bases, J shed 0 bases, and the junction held 6 bases outside the gene matches. This CDR3 has 19 residues. The CDR3 DNA follows: TGTGCCAGCAGCTTATGGCAGGGACTAGCGGGGGGAAGCACAGATACGCAGTATTTT. Protein: CASSLWQGLAGGSTDTQYF.

This chain links TRBV7-9 with TRBJ2-5; no firm D call. Germline V CDR1 and CDR2: SEHNR, FQNEAQ (reference sequence). V lost 10 bases, J lost 1 base, and 13 bases lay in between. This CDR3 is built from 13 residues. CDR3 protein: CAIDSAFQETQYF. The CDR3 DNA sequence: TGTGCCATCGACTCGGCTTTCCAAGAGACCCAGTACTTC.

The gene calls are TRBV28 and TRBJ2-1; D is perhaps TRBD1 (6 bases). From germline, CDR1 is MDHEN and CDR2 SYDVKM. CDR3 size: 16 residues. V lost 6 bases to trimming and J lost 0 bases, with 15 bases between them. DNA of the CDR3: TGTGCCAGCAGCCCCACAGGGCCCCTCTCCTACAATGAGCAGTTCTTC. Its translation is CASSPTGPLSYNEQFF.

This clonotype was seen only a few times. This chain connects TRBV12-3 or TRBV12-4 to TRBJ2-1, with 11 nucleotides matching TRBD2. The CDR3 loop spans 15 amino acids. V lost 6 bases to trimming and J lost 7 bases; unmatched junction nucleotides: 8. As DNA, the CDR3 is TGTGCCAGCAGGCCTCGGGCTAGCGGGAGGAATGAGCAGTTCTTC. Translation: CASRPRASGRNEQFF.

The sample holds a few counts of this clonotype. The chain carries TRBV5-1 and TRBJ1-2, with TRBD1 identical over 7 bases. This CDR3 contains 13 residues. V was clipped by 0 bases and J by 8 bases; unmatched bases: 4. Per germline, CDR1 SGHRS and CDR2 YFSETQ. CDR3 sequence (DNA): TGCGCCAGCAGCTTGGAACAGGGGCGAGGCTACACCTTC. It is translated as CASSLEQGRGYTF.

The chain has TRBV4-3 and TRBJ2-5; D perhaps matches TRBD2 (5 bases). From germline, CDR1 is LGHNA and CDR2 YSLEER. The CDR3 is 12 amino acids. Trimming shortened V by 0 bases and J by 10 bases, and 9 bases separated the two germline ends. CDR3 nucleotides: TGCGCCAGCAGCCAAGATTTAGGGAGCCAGTACTTC. Amino acid sequence: CASSQDLGSQYF.

The chain uses TRBV7-2 and TRBJ2-5, with D unclear. CDR1 and CDR2 (germline): SGHTA, FQGNSA. The CDR3 has 14 amino acids. V lost 7 bases, J lost 7 bases, and 19 bases lay in between. Here the CDR3 reads CASIPDPTTSTQYF. The CDR3 DNA follows: TGTGCCAGCATTCCTGACCCGACCACCTCGACCCAGTACTTC.

The V call is TRBV20-1, the J call TRBJ1-2; possibly TRBD1 for D (5 bases). Trimming cost V 4 bases and J 7 bases, with 13 bases left between them. Germline V lookup: CDR1 DFQATT, CDR2 SNEGSKA (reference sequence). CDR3 length equals 12 residues. The CDR3 bases are TGCAGTGCTAAGGGGCAGGGCGGTGGCTACACCTTC. Translating it yields CSAKGQGGGYTF.

This sequence joins TRBV28 and TRBJ1-6, with 7 bases lining up with TRBD1. The junction had 4 bases not matched to a gene; V was cut back by 11 bases and J by 6 bases. This CDR3 is built from 12 residues. Germline lookup yields CDR1 MDHEN and CDR2 SYDVKM. CDR3 region: CAYRGGNSPLHF. DNA of the CDR3: TGTGCCTACAGGGGTGGTAATTCACCCCTCCACTTT.

This chain links TRBV5-1 with TRBJ2-3; 7 bases fit TRBD2. Germline V gives CDR1 SGHRS, CDR2 YFSETQ. Trimming at V came to 6 bases and at J to 3 bases, leaving 10 bases not matched to a gene. This CDR3 comprises 15 residues. The CDR3 DNA follows: TGCGCCAGCACCTCCCAGGGAGGGGCGACAGATACGCAGTATTTT. It translates to CASTSQGGATDTQYF.

This clonotype was observed a handful of times. The chain links TRBV5-1 to TRBJ1-1; D uncertain. V dropped 0 bases and J dropped 0 bases, with 6 bases sitting between them. The CDR3 covers 14 residues. Germline V gene sequence: CDR1 SGHRS, CDR2 YFSETQ. The CDR3 here is CASSLVSMNTEAFF. The CDR3 DNA reads TGCGCCAGCAGCTTGGTCAGCATGAACACTGAAGCTTTCTTT.

The chain recombines TRBV5-1 with TRBJ1-3; D ambiguous. V was clipped by 0 bases and J by 3 bases, with 10 bases between them. The CDR3 sequence is 15 residues long. CDR1 and CDR2 from the germline V gene are SGHRS and YFSETQ. The CDR3 reads CASSLEGNGGNTIYF. DNA for the CDR3: TGCGCCAGCAGCTTGGAGGGTAATGGTGGAAACACCATATATTTT.

This clonotype was counted at least ten times. The chain joins TRBV5-1 to TRBJ2-1, with TRBD2 identical over 10 bases. Germline V gene sequence: CDR1 SGHRS, CDR2 YFSETQ. V shed 4 bases, J shed 5 bases, and the junction held 15 bases outside the gene matches. The CDR3 has 18 amino acids. The CDR3 nucleotides are TGCGCCAGCAGCCTACGCTCCTCAGCGGGGGGGCTCCACAATGAGCAGTTCTTC. Translation: CASSLRSSAGGLHNEQFF.

This clonotype was counted a few times. This sequence joins TRBV27 and TRBJ2-1; D ambiguous. V was shortened by 4 bases and J by 9 bases, with 7 bases between the two germline ends. The V gene's germline CDR1 is MNHEY and CDR2 SMNVEV (reference sequence). The CDR3 runs 11 residues. This CDR3 is CASSSVGEQFF. DNA for the CDR3: TGTGCCAGCAGTTCCGTCGGTGAGCAGTTCTTC.

This clonotype was counted only a few times. The genes are TRBV2 and TRBJ2-3; 11 nucleotides agree with TRBD2. The ends lost 6 bases at V and 4 bases at J; junction bases unmatched: 6. The CDR3 consists of 15 residues. Germline lookup yields CDR1 SNHLY and CDR2 FYNNEI. The CDR3, as DNA: TGTGCCAGCAGACCAACTAGCGGGGGCGCAGATACGCAGTATTTT. This codes for CASRPTSGGADTQYF.

The gene calls are TRBV7-7 and TRBJ2-5, with 7 positions matching TRBD2. This CDR3 has 16 amino acids. Germline trimming cut 1 base from V and 4 bases from J; bases unmatched to any gene: 9. Germline V gives CDR1 SSHAT, CDR2 FNYEAQ (reference sequence). The CDR3 region has the DNA TGTGCCAGCAGCTTAGAGCCTAGCTGGGGGGGAGAGACCCAGTACTTC. Its protein product is CASSLEPSWGGETQYF.

The V and J genes are TRBV28 and TRBJ2-1; the D gene is possibly TRBD1 (6 bases). CDR3 length: 15 amino acids. Per germline, CDR1 MDHEN and CDR2 SYDVKM. Trimming removed 5 bases from V and 0 bases from J, with 11 bases in between. The CDR3 DNA sequence: TGTGCCAGCAGTCCGGGGACACCCTCCTACAATGAGCAGTTCTTC. It is translated as CASSPGTPSYNEQFF.

This clonotype has just a few counts. This chain links TRBV12-3 or TRBV12-4 with TRBJ2-3; D possibly corresponds to TRBD1 (5 bases). V lost 0 bases to trimming and J lost 9 bases, with 10 bases between them. This CDR3 has 13 residues. The CDR3 sequence is CASSLAWGRTQYF. As DNA, the CDR3 is TGTGCCAGCAGTTTAGCGTGGGGCCGGACGCAGTATTTT.

V gene TRBV7-2 combines with J gene TRBJ2-5; D not resolved. This CDR3 has 17 residues. V lost 5 bases and J 1 base, leaving 20 bases between the germline ends. Germline CDR1 reads SGHTA; CDR2 reads FQGNSA. CDR3 DNA sequence: TGTGCCAGCAGCCTCCTTCTTGGGCCGCTTTCCCAAGAGACCCAGTACTTC. This gives the protein CASSLLLGPLSQETQYF.